Sequencing of this T cell receptor beta chain was carried out in a study of CD8+ T cells in alopecia areata. V lost 9 bases and J lost 9, with 18 bases in between. CDR3 length equals 13 residues. Germline values: CDR1 LNHDA, CDR2 SQIVND (reference sequence). This clone turned up a few times. Following extraction, RNA underwent reverse transcription to cDNA, which served as the sequencing template. Generated by immunoSEQ multiplex PCR, the TCRdb table keeps only in-frame clones and is missing some. The sample records a few hundred thousand clones, 56% being singletons. The receptor was derived from a human donor in good health. The chain carries TRBV19 and TRBJ1-5; D possibly corresponds to TRBD1 (6 bases). The sequenced sample was CD8+ T cells sorted from blood. The CDR3 DNA reads TGTGCCAGCCGTACAGGGTCCTCCGGGCCCCAGCATTTT. It is translated as CASRTGSSGPQHF.